This T cell receptor beta chain was profiled in a study of T cells in Graves' hyperthyroidism and ophthalmopathy. The CDR3 is 14 amino acids. V dropped 5 bases and J dropped 2 bases, with 11 bases sitting between them. Amplified TCR beta CDR3 regions came from RNA transcripts. The HTBI primer set served for first-round RT-PCR of the TCR CDR3. TCRdb re-called the multiplex PCR reads through MiXCR, storing one row per CDR3 protein. The repertoire holds hundreds of thousands of distinct CDR3 sequences, with 14% as singletons. Turning to this clonotype: The antigen remains unidentified.

Study-wide findings and caveats: Researchers found most expanded thyroid clonotypes above 0.001 in blood as well.

Subjects aged 18 to 65 presented with newly diagnosed hyperthyroidism of less than 2 months' duration. Clinical symptoms, serum thyroxine, TRAb, thyroid ultrasound and orbital computed tomography established diagnosis. Sequencing was performed on blood. The chain recombines TRBV5-7 with TRBJ1-5, with D maybe TRBD1 (5 bases). TRBV5-7 is an open reading frame whose function is uncertain. This sequence originates from a woman younger than 35 with Graves' hyperthyroidism. CDR3 loop: CASRSGGCNQPQHF. Written as DNA, the CDR3 is TGTGCCAGCAGGAGTGGGGGTTGCAATCAGCCCCAGCATTTT.